The 32 T cell receptor beta chains below come from one sample, sequenced in a study of OX40 agonist ivuxolimab in advanced cancers. Clones were read by immunoSEQ multiplex PCR, and TCRdb kept only the in-frame ones, dropping some. Of fewer than 25,000 clones in the sample, roughly 86% were seen once. Source: CD4+ or CD8+ T cells sorted from blood, taken in a trial of the OX40 agonist ivuxolimab. All receptors derive from an adult with an advanced solid tumor such as melanoma, head and neck, liver or kidney cancer.

V is TRBV7-9 and J is TRBJ2-2, with D unresolved. Trimming removed 11 bases from V and 6 bases from J, with 7 bases in between. Germline V gives CDR1 SEHNR, CDR2 FQNEAQ (reference sequence). This CDR3 is 10 amino acids long. In nucleotides, the CDR3 is TGTGCCCTCCGCCCCGGGGAGCTGTTTTTT. As protein: CALRPGELFF.

The chain links TRBV2 to TRBJ2-7, with D perhaps TRBD1 or TRBD2 (6 bases each). This CDR3 has 15 amino acids. The V end was cut by 7 bases, the J end by 3 bases, with 19 bases between. CDR1 is SNHLY and CDR2 is FYNNEI in the germline V gene. In DNA, the CDR3 is TGTGCCAGCAATTACGGGGGCGAGCAAGACTACGAGCAGTACTTC. Its protein product is CASNYGGEQDYEQYF.

The chain recombines TRBV28 with TRBJ1-5; D uncertain. The CDR3 has 13 residues. CDR1 and CDR2 (germline): MDHEN, SYDVKM. V lost 2 bases, J lost 2 bases, and 4 bases lay in between. As DNA, the CDR3 is TGTGCCAGCAGTTTAATAGGCAATCAGCCCCAGCATTTT. Its protein is CASSLIGNQPQHF.

CDR3 region: CASNPTVSGANVLTF. CDR3 in DNA: TGTGCCAGCAACCCGACAGTCTCTGGGGCCAACGTCCTGACTTTC. The rearrangement links TRBV6-1 to TRBJ2-6, with D possibly matching TRBD1 (5 bases). From germline, CDR1 is MNHNS and CDR2 SASEGT. V was trimmed by 7 bases and J by 0 bases, leaving 10 bases between them. The CDR3 spans 15 residues.

This chain links TRBV19 with TRBJ1-1; possibly TRBD1 for D (5 bases). The length of the CDR3 is 15 residues. Germline CDR1 and CDR2: LNHDA and SQIVND (reference sequence). V was clipped by 4 bases and J by 6 bases, with 18 bases between them. DNA of the CDR3: TGTGCCAGTAGTAGGGGGGGGAATTTGTCTCCTGAAGCTTTCTTT. This gives the protein CASSRGGNLSPEAFF.

This chain joins TRBV19 and TRBJ2-1; possibly TRBD2 for D (7 bases). The V gene's germline CDR1 is LNHDA and CDR2 SQIVND (reference sequence). This CDR3 has 14 residues. V gave up 3 bases and J gave up 6 bases, with 12 bases separating them. The CDR3 protein is CASSISGGGNEQFF. CDR3 nucleotides: TGTGCCAGTAGTATTTCGGGGGGCGGCAATGAGCAGTTCTTC.

The chain has TRBV9 and TRBJ1-3; no clear D. The CDR3 is 17 amino acids. Germline CDR1 and CDR2: SGDLS and YYNGEE. V gave up 0 bases and J gave up 1 base, with 14 bases separating them. CDR3 protein: CASSVGVGGLSGNTIYF. In nucleotides, the CDR3 is TGTGCCAGCAGCGTAGGGGTCGGTGGGCTATCTGGAAACACCATATATTTT.

The V and J genes are TRBV9 and TRBJ2-7, with D unclear. CDR3 length equals 14 residues. The V gene lost 0 bases and the J gene lost 2 bases, with 9 bases spanning the gap. The germline gives CDR1 SGDLS, CDR2 YYNGEE. The DNA for the CDR3 is TGTGCCAGCAGCGTAGGTCAGGACGCCTACGAGCAGTACTTC. Translation gives CASSVGQDAYEQYF.

V usage is TRBV7-9 and J usage is TRBJ1-1; D may be TRBD1 (6 bases). V shed 2 bases and J shed 5 bases, with 12 bases lying between them. The V gene's germline CDR1 is SEHNR and CDR2 FQNEAQ (reference sequence). The CDR3 covers 14 residues. The CDR3 coding sequence is TGTGCCAGCAGCTTAAGCGAGCAGGGGACTGAAGCTTTCTTT. Protein: CASSLSEQGTEAFF.

V gene TRBV28 combines with J gene TRBJ1-2; no clear D. V lost 9 bases and J 0 bases, leaving 20 bases between the germline ends. Germline V CDR1 and CDR2: MDHEN, SYDVKM. The length of the CDR3 is 16 residues. The CDR3 DNA follows: TGTGCCAGTCTTAACACCCAACGGTCAGCTAACTATGGCTACACCTTC. It encodes CASLNTQRSANYGYTF.

The rearrangement uses TRBV7-9 and TRBJ2-2; D not certain. This CDR3 comprises 12 residues. CDR1 SEHNR and CDR2 FQNEAQ come from the germline V gene (reference sequence). V gave up 0 bases and J gave up 6 bases, with 2 bases separating them. This CDR3 is CASSLAPGELFF. The CDR3 bases are TGTGCCAGCAGCTTAGCGCCCGGGGAGCTGTTTTTT.

The chain carries TRBV7-6 and TRBJ2-7, with a possible D match to TRBD1 (6 bases). Between the trimmed V and J ends, which lost 6 bases and 7 bases, there was a span of 19 bases. Germline V gene data show CDR1 as SGHVS and CDR2 as FNYEAQ. The CDR3 covers 14 residues. CDR3 amino acids: CASSSRVQGGEQYF. As DNA, the CDR3 is TGTGCCAGCAGTTCTCGAGTACAGGGTGGGGAGCAGTACTTC.

The rearrangement links TRBV21-1 to TRBJ2-7; the table calls TRBD2, which could not be checked here. TRBV21-1 is a known pseudogene. CDR3 length equals 16 residues. DNA of the CDR3: TGTGCCAGCAGCACCCGACTAAATGAGAGGTTCTACGAGCAGTACTTC. It specifies CASSTRLNERFYEQYF.

V is TRBV11-3 and J is TRBJ2-7; TRBD2 matches 9 bases. The CDR3 loop spans 15 amino acids. From germline, CDR1 is SGHNT and CDR2 YENEEA. V lost 7 bases, J lost 1 base, and 8 bases stayed unmatched. CDR3 amino acids: CASKGEREASYEQYF. CDR3 coding DNA: TGTGCCAGCAAAGGGGAGCGGGAGGCGTCCTACGAGCAGTACTTC.

The rearrangement joins TRBV7-9 to TRBJ2-4, with 11 bases matching TRBD1. V shed 4 bases and J 8 bases; nucleotides not matched to a gene: 1. The CDR3 length is 13 residues. Germline lookup yields CDR1 SEHNR and CDR2 FQNEAQ (reference sequence). The CDR3 coding sequence is TGTGCCAGCAGCTCGGGACAGGGGGACATTCAGTACTTC. It codes for CASSSGQGDIQYF.

The CDR3 nucleotides read TGTGCCAGCAGCGCAGAAGCGGGAGATCAAGAGACCCAGTACTTC. This codes for CASSAEAGDQETQYF. V and J are TRBV9 and TRBJ2-5; 8 bases agree with TRBD2. Germline values: CDR1 SGDLS, CDR2 YYNGEE. The CDR3 runs 15 residues. V was clipped by 3 bases and J by 2 bases; unmatched bases: 6.

The rearrangement uses TRBV6-5 and TRBJ2-5; D unresolved. The CDR3 totals 13 residues. Germline assignment: CDR1 MNHEY and CDR2 SVGAGI. The ends were cut back, 4 bases at V and 1 base at J, with 7 bases in the middle. As DNA, the CDR3 is TGTGCCAGCAGTTTTGGCAGCCAAGAGACCCAGTACTTC. It encodes CASSFGSQETQYF.

The gene calls are TRBV27 and TRBJ1-5; 9 bases line up with TRBD1. The CDR3 spans 15 residues. The ends lost 3 bases at V and 4 bases at J; junction bases unmatched: 4. CDR1 and CDR2 from the germline V gene are MNHEY and SMNVEV (reference sequence). The CDR3 reads CASSFHGQGNQPQHF. CDR3 bases: TGTGCCAGCAGTTTCCACGGACAGGGGAATCAGCCCCAGCATTTT.

The V gene is TRBV28, the J gene TRBJ2-7, with TRBD2 matching 13 bases. The trim removed 6 bases at V and 5 bases at J, leaving 7 bases unmatched. The germline V gene has CDR1 MDHEN and CDR2 SYDVKM. This CDR3 has 15 amino acids. The CDR3 DNA is TGTGCCAGCAGCCCACTAGCGGGGGGGCTCCACGAGCAGTACTTC. Amino acid sequence: CASSPLAGGLHEQYF.

V and J are TRBV6-5 and TRBJ2-3, with a possible D match to TRBD1 (5 bases). The V end lost 2 bases, the J end lost 5 bases, and 14 bases lay between the germline ends. The CDR3 is 15 amino acids. Per germline, CDR1 MNHEY and CDR2 SVGAGI. The CDR3 loop is CASSYMGPGVDTQYF. CDR3 DNA: TGTGCCAGCAGTTACATGGGGCCTGGAGTAGATACGCAGTATTTT.

This clone is termed medium-sized. The rearrangement joins TRBV5-6 to TRBJ2-1, with 11 bases aligning to TRBD2. CDR1 is SGHDT and CDR2 is YYEEEE in the germline V gene. This CDR3 comprises 18 residues. Trimming cost V 0 bases and J 2 bases; bases outside gene matches: 7. CDR3 DNA sequence: TGTGCCAGCAGCTTGGGGACTAGCGGGTGGGGAGCCTACAATGAGCAGTTCTTC. Protein product: CASSLGTSGWGAYNEQFF.

The table lists this clone with a count of one. The V call is TRBV7-3, the J call TRBJ2-1; TRBD2 might be the D (6 bases). The V gene's germline CDR1 is SGHTA and CDR2 FQGTGA. V dropped 2 bases and J dropped 4 bases, with 9 bases sitting between them. The CDR3 covers 14 residues. The CDR3 nucleotides read TGTGCCAGCAGCTTAGGGGCGGGGTACAATGAGCAGTTCTTC. Amino acid sequence: CASSLGAGYNEQFF.

The chain uses TRBV29-1 and TRBJ2-1; TRBD2 agrees at 9 bases. Germline V gene data show CDR1 as SQVTM and CDR2 as ANQGSEA. This CDR3 comprises 17 residues. V lost 2 bases and J lost 3; bases outside the gene matches: 11. In DNA, the CDR3 is TGCAGCGTTGAATGGCGGGGGGGGCCTTCATTCTACAATGAGCAGTTCTTC. Amino acid sequence: CSVEWRGGPSFYNEQFF.

The V and J genes are TRBV7-2 and TRBJ2-2, with 9 bases lining up with TRBD2. Germline V lookup: CDR1 SGHTA, CDR2 FQGNSA. The CDR3 totals 18 residues. After removal of 5 bases from V and 6 bases from J, the junction contained 16 bases not matched to a gene. The CDR3 sequence: CASSPLAGGLTRAGELFF. CDR3 DNA: TGTGCCAGCAGCCCCCTGGCGGGGGGGCTAACACGGGCCGGGGAGCTGTTTTTT. The whole variable domain, remainder taken from reference TRBV7-2 and TRBJ2-2, is GAGVSQSPSNKVTEKGKDVELRCDPISGHTALYWYRQSLGQGLEFLIYFQGNSAPDKSGLPSDRFSAERTGGSVSTLTIQRTQQEDSAVYLCASSPLAGGLTRAGELFFGEGSRLTVL.

This chain uses TRBV7-9 with TRBJ1-4; 7 bases fit TRBD1. After removal of 4 bases from V and 5 bases from J, the junction contained 10 bases not matched to a gene. This CDR3 is built from 16 residues. Per the germline V gene, CDR1 is SEHNR and CDR2 is FQNEAQ (reference sequence). CDR3 DNA: TGTGCCAGCAGCTCAAACTGGGACAGTCGAAATGAAAAACTGTTTTTT. Translating it yields CASSSNWDSRNEKLFF.

The CDR3 loop is CASSLAGQGLASSYEQYF. As DNA, the CDR3 is TGCGCCAGCAGCTTGGCGGGACAGGGGTTAGCAAGCTCCTACGAGCAGTACTTC. V gene TRBV5-1 combines with J gene TRBJ2-7, with TRBD1 matching over 10 bases. V gave up 0 bases and J gave up 0 bases; unmatched junction bases: 9. CDR1 SGHRS and CDR2 YFSETQ come from the germline V gene. CDR3 size: 18 residues. Full variable domain (rest looked up from reference TRBV5-1 and TRBJ2-7): KAGVTQTPRYLIKTRGQQVTLSCSPISGHRSVSWYQQTPGQGLQFLFEYFSETQRNKGNFPGRFSGRQFSNSRSEMNVSTLELGDSALYLCASSLAGQGLASSYEQYFGPGTRLTVT.

This clone was seen just once. The V call is TRBV7-2, the J call TRBJ2-6; D perhaps matches TRBD2 (6 bases). Germline assignment: CDR1 SGHTA and CDR2 FQGNSA. CDR3 size: 17 residues. V was clipped by 7 bases and J by 1 base, with 17 bases between them. The DNA of the CDR3 is TGTGCCAGCACAACCGGCGCGGGGTGGTCTGGGGCCAACGTCCTGACTTTC. Its protein is CASTTGAGWSGANVLTF.

The genes are TRBV6-5 and TRBJ2-1, with 10 bases aligning to TRBD2. This CDR3 comprises 15 residues. CDR1 and CDR2 from the germline V gene are MNHEY and SVGAGI. Losses at the gene ends were 6 bases for V and 4 bases for J; bases not matched to a gene: 6. CDR3 nucleotides: TGTGCCAGCAGGCTTGGACTAGCGGTATACAATGAGCAGTTCTTC. Residues: CASRLGLAVYNEQFF.

The chain links TRBV27 to TRBJ1-4; unclear D gene. CDR1 and CDR2 (germline): MNHEY, SMNVEV (reference sequence). The ends were cut back, 2 bases at V and 8 bases at J, with 12 bases in the middle. The CDR3 is 14 residues long. The CDR3 reads CASSLRGSREKLFF. The CDR3, as DNA: TGTGCCAGCAGTTTACGGGGATCTCGGGAAAAACTGTTTTTT.

The sample holds one count of this clone. The chain employs TRBV6-5 and TRBJ2-5; D is tentatively TRBD1 or TRBD2 (5 bases each). Trimming stripped 2 bases from V and 5 bases from J, with 15 bases between. There are 15 residues in the CDR3. The germline V gene has CDR1 MNHEY and CDR2 SVGAGI. The CDR3 region is CASSYVGATGETQYF. Here the CDR3 DNA reads TGTGCCAGCAGTTACGTCGGGGCAACGGGCGAGACCCAGTACTTC.

This rearrangement joins TRBV9 to TRBJ2-1; 11 bases line up with TRBD2. The J segment lost 7 bases and the V segment lost 0 bases, leaving 3 bases of the junction unmatched. This CDR3 is 15 amino acids long. Germline values: CDR1 SGDLS, CDR2 YYNGEE. DNA for the CDR3: TGTGCCAGCAGCGTAGGTAGCGGGAGGGGGAATGAGCAGTTCTTC. Its protein product is CASSVGSGRGNEQFF. The whole variable domain, remainder taken from reference TRBV9 and TRBJ2-1, is DSGVTQTPKHLITATGQRVTLRCSPRSGDLSVYWYQQSLDQGLQFLIQYYNGEERAKGNILERFSAQQFPDLHSELNLSSLELGDSALYFCASSVGSGRGNEQFFGPGTRLTVL.

This rearrangement joins TRBV6-5 to TRBJ2-1, with D possibly being TRBD1 (5 bases). The CDR3 length is 15 residues. From germline, CDR1 is MNHEY and CDR2 SVGAGI. With 4 bases removed from V and 0 bases from J, the gap between germline ends came to 10 bases. CDR3: CASSLGPSSYNEQFF. In nucleotides, the CDR3 is TGTGCCAGCAGTTTGGGGCCCAGCTCCTACAATGAGCAGTTCTTC.